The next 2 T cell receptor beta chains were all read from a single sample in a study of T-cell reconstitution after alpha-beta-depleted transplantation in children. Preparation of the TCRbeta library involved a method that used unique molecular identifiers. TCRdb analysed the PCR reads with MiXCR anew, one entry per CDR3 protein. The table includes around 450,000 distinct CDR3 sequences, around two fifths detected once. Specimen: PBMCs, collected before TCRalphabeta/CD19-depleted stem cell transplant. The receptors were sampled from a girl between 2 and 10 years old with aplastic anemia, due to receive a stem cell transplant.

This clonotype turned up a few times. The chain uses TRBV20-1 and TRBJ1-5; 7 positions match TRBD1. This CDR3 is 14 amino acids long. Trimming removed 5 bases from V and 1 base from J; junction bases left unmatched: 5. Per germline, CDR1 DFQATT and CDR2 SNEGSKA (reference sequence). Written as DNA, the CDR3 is TGCAGTGCTGGGACAGCCCCCAGCAATCAGCCCCAGCATTTT. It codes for CSAGTAPSNQPQHF.

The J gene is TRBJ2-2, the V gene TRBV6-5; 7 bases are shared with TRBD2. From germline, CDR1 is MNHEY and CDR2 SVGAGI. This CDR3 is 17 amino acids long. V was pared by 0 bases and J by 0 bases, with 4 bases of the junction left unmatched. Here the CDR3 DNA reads TGTGCCAGCAGTTACTCGATTGCGGGAGCGAACACCGGGGAGCTGTTTTTT. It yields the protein CASSYSIAGANTGELFF.